Following are 7 T cell receptor beta chains from one sample sequenced in a study of blood T cell repertoires in COVID-19. Some clones are missing from TCRdb's copy, which holds only in-frame ones; the method was immunoSEQ multiplex PCR. The sample carries about 130,000 clones, roughly 83% recorded once. Sequencing was carried out using peripheral blood. The receptor source for this set is a woman between 25 and 40 years old who had recovered from COVID-19.

Only one count was recorded for this clone. The chain is built from TRBV18 and TRBJ2-3; 10 nucleotides match TRBD2. The ends lost 0 bases at V and 1 base at J; junction bases unmatched: 1. CDR3 length: 16 residues. In germline, CDR1 is KGHSH, CDR2 LQKENI. The chain's CDR3 is CASSPPLAGGTDTQYF. CDR3 nucleotide sequence: TGTGCCAGCTCACCACCGCTAGCGGGAGGCACAGATACGCAGTATTTT.

The rearrangement joins TRBV5-5 to TRBJ2-4; TRBD1 matches 7 bases. Germline CDR1 and CDR2: SGHKS and YYEKEE (reference sequence). This CDR3 contains 14 residues. After removal of 0 bases from V and 12 bases from J, the junction contained 9 bases not matched to a gene. In DNA, the CDR3 is TGTGCCAGCAGCTTGGGAAGGGGGCCCAATCATCAGTACTTC. Residues: CASSLGRGPNHQYF.

The chain combines TRBV6-5 with TRBJ1-2; TRBD1 is a possible D gene (6 bases). There are 14 residues in the CDR3. In germline, CDR1 is MNHEY, CDR2 SVGAGI. V shed 5 bases and J shed 1 base, with 11 bases lying between them. This chain's CDR3 is CASSRDIRNYGYTF. CDR3 DNA sequence: TGTGCCAGCAGTCGGGACATCCGTAACTATGGCTACACCTTC.

Note on this clone: Distinct nucleotide sequences in the sample also encode this CDR3. The chain employs TRBV5-3 and TRBJ1-2, with a possible D match to TRBD1 (6 bases). TRBV5-3 is an ORF for which the function is uncertain. V was pared by 0 bases and J by 8 bases, with 14 bases between. This CDR3 comprises 14 residues. The CDR3 DNA follows: TGTGCCAGAAGCTTGGGCGGGGGCGCGGGGGGCTACACCTTC. This gives the protein CARSLGGGAGGYTF.

In nucleotides, the CDR3 is TGTGCCAGCAGTGAAGCAGGGGCAGACTATGGCTACACCTTC. Its translation: CASSEAGADYGYTF. The chain has TRBV6-1 and TRBJ1-2, with a tentative D call TRBD1 (5 bases). The germline V gene encodes CDR1 MNHNS and CDR2 SASEGT. This CDR3 region has 14 residues. V shed 0 bases and J shed 3 bases, with 8 bases lying between them.

J is TRBJ2-7 and V is TRBV10-3; D unresolved. In germline, CDR1 is ENHRY, CDR2 SYGVKD. V lost 3 bases and J 0 bases, leaving 9 bases between the germline ends. The CDR3 is 14 amino acids. CDR3 DNA: TGTGCCATCAGTGATAATCTGAGCTCCTACGAGCAGTACTTC. This sequence encodes CAISDNLSSYEQYF.

The chain combines TRBV27 with TRBJ2-3; 10 nucleotides match TRBD2. V shed 5 bases and J 1 base; nucleotides not matched to a gene: 9. CDR1 is MNHEY and CDR2 is SMNVEV in the germline V gene (reference sequence). This CDR3 comprises 17 residues. The CDR3 DNA reads TGTGCCAGCAGTCGAATTCGGACTAGCGGCCGCACAGATACGCAGTATTTT. Amino acids: CASSRIRTSGRTDTQYF.